A single sample gave rise to the 24 T cell receptor beta chains below, sequenced in a study of T cell responses to AZD1222 COVID-19 vaccine. Clones were read by immunoSEQ multiplex PCR, and TCRdb kept only the in-frame ones, dropping some. The sample holds about 100,000 clones, about 90% seen once. The material sequenced was peripheral blood, taken on day 0 of MenACWY control vaccination. The receptors stem from an adult in good health.

The chain uses TRBV4-1 and TRBJ1-2; D is perhaps TRBD1 (5 bases). Trimming pared 0 bases from V and 4 bases from J, leaving 12 bases between. This CDR3 has 15 residues. Per germline, CDR1 MGHRA and CDR2 YSYEKL. The CDR3 DNA reads TGCGCCAGCAGCCAAGATCTGAGGGGCCTCTATGGCTACACCTTC. Encoded protein: CASSQDLRGLYGYTF.

This sequence joins TRBV7-2 and TRBJ1-5, with D uncertain. This CDR3 spans 16 amino acids. Germline-derived CDR1 and CDR2 are SGHTA and FQGNSA. The germline V and J ends were trimmed by 1 base and 2 bases, with 12 bases remaining between them. The chain's CDR3 is CASSLVRGWGNQPQHF. The CDR3 DNA sequence: TGTGCCAGCAGCTTAGTTCGGGGTTGGGGCAATCAGCCCCAGCATTTT.

The V and J genes are TRBV7-3 and TRBJ2-2, with D unclear. The CDR3 sequence is 14 residues long. Germline loops: CDR1 SGHTA, CDR2 FQGTGA. V was cut by 5 bases and J by 5 bases, with 12 bases left in between. Written as DNA, the CDR3 is TGTGCCAGCAGCCCCCTTGTGGGAACCGGGGAGCTGTTTTTT. Translated: CASSPLVGTGELFF.

The V call is TRBV29-1, the J call TRBJ1-1, with 7 positions matching TRBD1. This CDR3 has 13 amino acids. Germline V CDR1 and CDR2: SQVTM, ANQGSEA. Trimming at V came to 3 bases and at J to 1 base, leaving 2 bases not matched to a gene. CDR3 residues: CSVDRTGNTEAFF. CDR3 nucleotides: TGCAGCGTTGACCGGACAGGGAACACTGAAGCTTTCTTT.

V usage is TRBV15 and J usage is TRBJ2-2; no clear D gene. The germline gives CDR1 LNHNV, CDR2 YYDKDF (reference sequence). V was pared by 5 bases and J by 4 bases, with 8 bases between. The length of the CDR3 is 13 residues. CDR3 in DNA: TGTGCCACCAGCGAGCGCCTCACCGGGGAGCTGTTTTTT. Protein product: CATSERLTGELFF.

The rearrangement uses TRBV28 and TRBJ2-1; 13 bases map to TRBD2. This CDR3 region has 16 residues. The ends lost 6 bases at V and 10 bases at J; junction bases unmatched: 12. Per the germline V gene, CDR1 is MDHEN and CDR2 is SYDVKM. CDR3 nucleotides: TGTGCCAGCAGGGACCAACTAGCGGGAGGGCCTAGAGAGCAGTTCTTC. It codes for CASRDQLAGGPREQFF.

In its sample, this clone was seen a few times. CDR3 nucleotide sequence: TGCGCCAGCAGCTTAGCGGAACAGCCTTATGGCTACACCTTC. Translated: CASSLAEQPYGYTF. V and J are TRBV5-1 and TRBJ1-2; no firm D call. This CDR3 is 14 amino acids long. Germline V lookup: CDR1 SGHRS, CDR2 YFSETQ. Trimming took 2 bases from V and 5 from J, leaving 13 bases between them.

This clone is a singleton in its sample. The chain recombines TRBV28 with TRBJ1-5, with 8 bases matching TRBD1. Losses at the gene ends were 1 base for V and 6 bases for J; bases not matched to a gene: 8. Looked up from germline, CDR1 is MDHEN and CDR2 is SYDVKM. CDR3 length: 16 residues. The CDR3 spells CASSLSTRGRSQPQHF. The CDR3 nucleotides are TGTGCCAGCAGTTTATCGACCAGGGGGCGCAGTCAGCCCCAGCATTTT.

The chain recombines TRBV7-2 with TRBJ2-7, with D possibly TRBD2 on 6 matching bases. CDR1 is SGHTA, CDR2 FQGNSA, per germline. V was cut by 4 bases and J by 0 bases, with 10 bases left in between. This CDR3 has 14 residues. The CDR3 protein is CASSWSSGSYEQYF. The CDR3 region has the DNA TGTGCCAGCAGCTGGAGTAGCGGCTCCTACGAGCAGTACTTC.

In its sample, this clone was seen a few times. The chain recombines TRBV2 with TRBJ1-2; TRBD1 matches 11 bases. The length of the CDR3 is 16 residues. The germline V gene has CDR1 SNHLY and CDR2 FYNNEI. V was clipped by 3 bases and J by 6 bases; unmatched bases: 9. CDR3 nucleotide sequence: TGTGCCAGCAGTGACAAGGGACAGGGGGATGTTAATGGCTACACCTTC. This encodes CASSDKGQGDVNGYTF.

The table lists this clone with a count of one. The genes are TRBV4-3 and TRBJ1-6; D unresolved. This CDR3 contains 17 residues. The germline V gene has CDR1 LGHNA and CDR2 YSLEER. Deletions cut 0 bases from V and 0 bases from J, with 9 bases between. In DNA form, the CDR3 reads TGCGCCAGCAGCCAAGAGGCAGTGAGCTCCTATAATTCACCCCTCCACTTT. It is translated as CASSQEAVSSYNSPLHF.

This chain connects TRBV7-9 to TRBJ1-1; D is ambiguous. CDR3 length: 13 amino acids. The germline V and J ends were trimmed by 4 bases and 4 bases, with 10 bases remaining between them. Germline V gene data show CDR1 as SEHNR and CDR2 as FQNEAQ (reference sequence). As DNA, the CDR3 is TGTGCCAGCAGCTCCGCGGTCGTCACTGAAGCTTTCTTT. Protein: CASSSAVVTEAFF.

This clone was detected only once. The chain uses TRBV7-2 and TRBJ1-1; D perhaps matches TRBD1 (6 bases). V was shortened by 2 bases and J by 5 bases, with 15 bases between the two germline ends. The length of the CDR3 is 15 residues. Germline CDR1 SGHTA, CDR2 FQGNSA. CDR3 loop: CASSLLGGAATEAFF. The CDR3 DNA reads TGTGCCAGCAGCTTATTAGGGGGGGCTGCTACTGAAGCTTTCTTT.

V is TRBV5-1 and J is TRBJ1-1, with a weak D call TRBD1 (6 bases). The length of the CDR3 is 15 residues. The V gene lost 3 bases and the J gene lost 3 bases, with 15 bases spanning the gap. Looked up from germline, CDR1 is SGHRS and CDR2 is YFSETQ. For the CDR3, the DNA is TGCGCCAGCAGCTCCAGGGGCTCTAAGGACACTGAAGCTTTCTTT. Translation gives CASSSRGSKDTEAFF.

The V call is TRBV24-1, the J call TRBJ2-3; 9 bases are a match to TRBD1. J lost 4 bases, V lost 3 bases, and 7 bases had no gene match. Germline CDR1 KGHDR, CDR2 SFDVKD. The CDR3 is made up of 16 amino acids. CDR3 coding DNA: TGTGCCACCAGTGATCCCCGGACAGGGGAGTCAGATACGCAGTATTTT. As protein: CATSDPRTGESDTQYF.

The chain couples TRBV29-1 to TRBJ1-2, with D maybe TRBD1 (6 bases). This CDR3 has 12 amino acids. The V gene's germline CDR1 is SQVTM and CDR2 ANQGSEA. V lost 6 bases to trimming and J lost 4 bases, with 12 bases between them. CDR3 nucleotides: TGCAGCGTCGGGACATTCACCTATGGCTACACCTTC. It is translated as CSVGTFTYGYTF. Full variable domain (missing parts from reference TRBV29-1 and TRBJ1-2): SAVISQKPSRDICQRGTSLTIQCQVDSQVTMMFWYRQQPGQSLTLIATANQGSEATYESGFVIDKFPISRPNLTFSTLTVSNMSPEDSSIYLCSVGTFTYGYTFGSGTRLTVV.

The rearrangement joins TRBV15 to TRBJ1-3, with D hard to call. CDR1 and CDR2 from the germline V gene are LNHNV and YYDKDF (reference sequence). Trimming removed 0 bases at V and 0 bases at J, with 15 bases between. The CDR3 is made up of 18 amino acids. The CDR3 spells CATSRDIGGVFSGNTIYF. The CDR3 nucleotides read TGTGCCACCAGCAGAGATATAGGTGGAGTCTTCTCTGGAAACACCATATATTTT.

The table lists this clone with a few counts. The chain joins TRBV4-2 to TRBJ1-5; D ambiguous. Germline loops: CDR1 LGHNA, CDR2 YNFKEQ. This CDR3 has 11 amino acids. V was shortened by 6 bases and J by 5 bases, with 5 bases between the two germline ends. The CDR3, as DNA: TGTGCCAGCAGTACCGATCAGCCCCAGCATTTT. The encoded protein is CASSTDQPQHF.

This clone has just a few counts. The genes are TRBV19 and TRBJ1-3; D call uncertain. Trimming left V 6 bases short and J 0 bases short, with 12 bases between. Germline assignment: CDR1 LNHDA and CDR2 SQIVND (reference sequence). The CDR3 extends over 15 amino acids. The CDR3 sequence: CASSQDYFSGNTIYF. CDR3 nucleotide sequence: TGTGCCAGTAGCCAGGACTACTTCTCTGGAAACACCATATATTTT.

J is TRBJ1-5 and V is TRBV18; tentatively, D is TRBD1 (5 bases). Deletions cut 5 bases from V and 0 bases from J, with 8 bases between. The CDR3 has 14 residues. Germline loops: CDR1 KGHSH, CDR2 LQKENI. CDR3 sequence reads: CASSSRDSNQPQHF. The CDR3 DNA reads TGTGCCAGCTCATCCAGGGATAGCAATCAGCCCCAGCATTTT.

The rearrangement links TRBV9 to TRBJ2-3, with a tentative D call TRBD2 (5 bases). Per germline, CDR1 SGDLS and CDR2 YYNGEE. Trimming shortened V by 3 bases and J by 3 bases, and 11 bases separated the two germline ends. This CDR3 has 14 residues. The CDR3 nucleotides read TGTGCCAGCAGCGAGGACCCGGGGACAGATACGCAGTATTTT. Translating it yields CASSEDPGTDTQYF.

V gene TRBV5-5 combines with J gene TRBJ1-6; 7 bases agree with TRBD1. Germline loops: CDR1 SGHKS, CDR2 YYEKEE (reference sequence). The CDR3 sequence is 16 residues long. V trimming: 4 bases; J trimming: 5 bases; junction bases outside the gene matches: 9. CDR3 DNA sequence: TGTGCCAGCAGCCCGTCGACAGGGTTCGATAATTCACCCCTCCACTTT. Its translation is CASSPSTGFDNSPLHF. Using reference TRBV5-5 and TRBJ1-6 for the parts outside the CDR3, the full variable domain is DAGVTQSPTHLIKTRGQQVTLRCSPISGHKSVSWYQQVLGQGPQFIFQYYEKEERGRGNFPDRFSARQFPNYSSELNVNALLLGDSALYLCASSPSTGFDNSPLHFGNGTRLTVT.

V and J are TRBV7-9 and TRBJ1-1; TRBD1 matches at 10 bases. Germline-derived CDR1 and CDR2 are SEHNR and FQNEAQ (reference sequence). Unmatched junction bases numbered 7, after V lost 1 base and J lost 11 bases. The CDR3 sequence is 14 residues long. CDR3 coding DNA: TGTGCCAGCAGCTTAGAGGGGACAGGGGACGGGGCTTTCTTT. It yields the protein CASSLEGTGDGAFF.

The rearrangement joins TRBV29-1 to TRBJ2-2; D might be TRBD1 or TRBD2, each matching 5 bases. V lost 7 bases to trimming and J lost 4 bases, with 16 bases between them. The length of the CDR3 is 14 residues. Germline assignment: CDR1 SQVTM and CDR2 ANQGSEA. CDR3 loop: CSAAGTLGTGELFF. The CDR3 DNA follows: TGCAGCGCTGCCGGGACCTTAGGCACCGGGGAGCTGTTTTTT.